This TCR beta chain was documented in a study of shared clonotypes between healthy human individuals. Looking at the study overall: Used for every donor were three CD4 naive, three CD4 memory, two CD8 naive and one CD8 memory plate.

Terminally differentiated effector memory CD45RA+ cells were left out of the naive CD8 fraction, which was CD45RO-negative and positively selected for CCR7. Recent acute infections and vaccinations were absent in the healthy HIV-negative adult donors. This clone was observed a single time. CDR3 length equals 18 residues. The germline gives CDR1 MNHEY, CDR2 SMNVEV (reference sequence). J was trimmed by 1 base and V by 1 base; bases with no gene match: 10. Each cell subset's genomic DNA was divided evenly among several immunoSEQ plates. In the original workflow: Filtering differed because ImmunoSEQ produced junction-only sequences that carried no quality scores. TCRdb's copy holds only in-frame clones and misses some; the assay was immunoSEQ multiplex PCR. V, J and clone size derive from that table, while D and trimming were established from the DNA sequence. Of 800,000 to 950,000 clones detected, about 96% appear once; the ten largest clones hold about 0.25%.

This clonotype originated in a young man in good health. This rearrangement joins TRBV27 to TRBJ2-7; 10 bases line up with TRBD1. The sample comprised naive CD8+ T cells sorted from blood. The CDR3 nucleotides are TGTGCCAGCAGTTTATGGCCCCCGGGACAGGGGATTTCCTACGAGCAGTACTTC. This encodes CASSLWPPGQGISYEQYF.